The T cell receptor beta chain under discussion was sequenced for a study of blood T cell repertoires in COVID-19. Turning to the study itself: Sites across the United States, Italy and Spain contributed samples from acute and convalescent COVID-19.

As processed by the authors: Researchers report that nucleated cell counts were estimated from reference gene primer amplification. Profiled with immunoSEQ multiplex PCR; TCRdb holds only in-frame clones, not every one. D and trimming come from the DNA, and the V and J calls and clone size come from that table. The sample lists approximately 97,000 clones; roughly 90% were seen once. Germline V gene lookup returns CDR1 LGHDT and CDR2 YNNKEL (reference sequence). The CDR3 spans 15 residues. V trimming: 4 bases; J trimming: 2 bases; junction bases outside the gene matches: 5. This receptor was taken from a woman of 80 years or more with acute or convalescent COVID-19. Sequencing input: peripheral blood. The J gene is TRBJ2-1, the V gene TRBV3-1 (or the pseudogene TRBV3-2), with 7 bases matching TRBD1. The CDR3: CASSPRGTTYNEQFF. The CDR3 nucleotides read TGTGCCAGCAGCCCCAGGGGGACCACCTACAATGAGCAGTTCTTC.